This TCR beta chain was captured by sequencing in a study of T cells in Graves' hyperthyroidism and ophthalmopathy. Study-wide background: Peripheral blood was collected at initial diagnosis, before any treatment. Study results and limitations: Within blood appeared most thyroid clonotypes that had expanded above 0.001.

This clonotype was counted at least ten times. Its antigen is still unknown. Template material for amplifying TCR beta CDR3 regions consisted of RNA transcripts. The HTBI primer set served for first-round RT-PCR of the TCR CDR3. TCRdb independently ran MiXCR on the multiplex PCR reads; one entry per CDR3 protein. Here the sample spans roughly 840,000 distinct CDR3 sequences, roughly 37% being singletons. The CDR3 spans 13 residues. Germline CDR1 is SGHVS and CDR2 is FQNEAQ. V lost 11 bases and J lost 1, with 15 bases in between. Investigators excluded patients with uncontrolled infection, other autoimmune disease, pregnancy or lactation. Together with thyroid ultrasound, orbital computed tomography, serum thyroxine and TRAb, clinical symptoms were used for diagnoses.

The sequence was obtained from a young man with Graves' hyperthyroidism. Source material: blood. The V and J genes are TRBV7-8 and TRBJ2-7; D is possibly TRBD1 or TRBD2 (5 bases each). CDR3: CAGEVEGSYEQYF. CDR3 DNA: TGTGCCGGCGAAGTAGAGGGGTCCTACGAGCAGTACTTC. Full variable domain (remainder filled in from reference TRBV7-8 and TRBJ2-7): GAGVSQSPRYKVAKRGQDVALRCDPISGHVSLFWYQQALGQGPEFLTYFQNEAQLDKSGLPSDRFFAERPEGSVSTLKIQRTQQEDSAVYLCAGEVEGSYEQYFGPGTRLTVT.